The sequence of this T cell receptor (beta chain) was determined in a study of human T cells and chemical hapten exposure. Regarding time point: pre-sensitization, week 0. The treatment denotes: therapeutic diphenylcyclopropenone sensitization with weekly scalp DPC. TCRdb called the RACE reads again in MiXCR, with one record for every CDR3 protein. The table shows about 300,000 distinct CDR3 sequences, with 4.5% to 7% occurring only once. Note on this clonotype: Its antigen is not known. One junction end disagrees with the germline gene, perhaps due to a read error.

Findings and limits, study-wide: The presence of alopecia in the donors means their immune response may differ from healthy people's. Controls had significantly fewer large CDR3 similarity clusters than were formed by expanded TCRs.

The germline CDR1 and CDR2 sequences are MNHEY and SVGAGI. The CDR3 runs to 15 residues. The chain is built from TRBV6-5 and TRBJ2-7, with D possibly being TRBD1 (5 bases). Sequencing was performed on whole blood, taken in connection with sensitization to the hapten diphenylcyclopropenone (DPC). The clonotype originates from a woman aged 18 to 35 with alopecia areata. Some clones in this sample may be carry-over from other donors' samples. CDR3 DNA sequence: TGTGCCAGCTGTTACGATAAAGACAGATCCTACGAGCAGTACTTC. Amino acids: CASCYDKDRSYEQYF.